This is a list of T cell receptor beta chains from one sample in a study of CD8 T cells in Susac syndrome. Each CDR3 protein is one row after TCRdb ran MiXCR on the immunoSEQ multiplex PCR reads. Altogether 100,000 to 150,000 distinct CDR3 sequences are present, more than 90% being singletons, with the ten largest covering 0.21%. Sequenced: CD8+ T cells from PBMCs. These receptors all come from a human donor with Susac syndrome. Each CDR3 is given with its conserved first and last residue. Fields, in order: D gene, J gene, V gene, clone size, CDR3 DNA, CDR3 protein. D genes are given only for firm matches. Clone size is stated in some rows and not others, as once, few, many or a class when expanded.

>.|TRBJ1-2|TRBV20-1|.
TGCAGTGCTAGACATGTTAACACCGCTAACTATGGCTACACCTTC
CSARHVNTANYGYTF
>TRBD1|TRBJ1-1|TRBV27|.
TGTGCCAGCAGTACTTGGGACAGTGAGAACACTGAAGCTTTCTTT
CASSTWDSENTEAFF
>.|TRBJ1-4|TRBV13|.
TGTGCCAGCAGCCCGACCGGACGCCTCGGGGCTAATGAAAAACTGTTTTTT
CASSPTGRLGANEKLFF
>TRBD1|TRBJ1-5|TRBV12-3/TRBV12-4|once
TGTGCCATCTCGATGGGGACCGGGACAGGGGGCCAGCATTTT
CAISMGTGTGGQHF
>.|TRBJ2-7|TRBV20-1|.
TGCAGTGCTACCCGTCCGGCAGACTCCTACGAGCAGTACTTC
CSATRPADSYEQYF
>.|TRBJ2-5|TRBV15|.
TGTGCCACCAGCAGAGTAAGGTCGCGGGAAGAGACCCAGTACTTC
CATSRVRSREETQYF
>.|TRBJ1-5|TRBV20-1|.
TGCAGTGTACCCAGGGACACGGACCACAATCAGCCCCAGCATTTT
CSVPRDTDHNQPQHF
>TRBD1|TRBJ1-2|TRBV25-1|.
TGTGCCAGCAGCGAAGGAGAGGGGGCGTATGGCTACACCTTC
CASSEGEGAYGYTF
>.|TRBJ1-2|TRBV3-1|.
TGTGCCAGCAGCCAAGGTCTGGGGTTGTATGGCTACACCTTC
CASSQGLGLYGYTF
>.|TRBJ2-7|TRBV27|.
TGTGCCAGCAGTTTTTCGGACAGCTCCTACGAGCAGTACTTC
CASSFSDSSYEQYF
>.|TRBJ1-1|TRBV18|.
TGTGCCAGCTCCGAGTGGAACACTGAAGCTTTCTTT
CASSEWNTEAFF
>.|TRBJ1-2|TRBV2|.
TGTGCCAGCAGTGAAGCAGGATTCTATGGCTACACCTTC
CASSEAGFYGYTF
>TRBD1|TRBJ2-3|TRBV3-1|.
TGTGCCAGCAGCCCTGGGACAGGGGCCACAGATACGCAGTATTTT
CASSPGTGATDTQYF
>.|TRBJ2-7|TRBV30|.
TGTGCCTGGAGTACCGACTCGTACGAGCAGTACTTC
CAWSTDSYEQYF
>.|TRBJ2-7|TRBV7-9|.
TGTGCCAGCAGCAAACAGGGCTACGAGCAGTACTTC
CASSKQGYEQYF
>.|TRBJ2-3|TRBV4-3|.
TGCGCCAGCAGCCAGACTCTGGAGCTCACAGATACGCAGTATTTT
CASSQTLELTDTQYF
>.|TRBJ1-1|TRBV20-1|.
TGCAGTGCTCCCGCGATAGCTGAAGCTTTCTTT
CSAPAIAEAFF
>.|TRBJ1-4|TRBV18|.
TGTGCCAGCTCACTCCTCTCCCCGGGGACGACATTTTTT
CASSLLSPGTTFF
>.|TRBJ1-1|TRBV29-1|once
TGCAGCGCGTTGCCGGGGGAGAAAGCTTTCTTT
CSALPGEKAFF
>TRBD2|TRBJ2-5|TRBV20-1|.
TGCAGTGCCCCGGGCGGACTAGCGGGAGGTCCCACGTCCCAGTACTTC
CSAPGGLAGGPTSQYF
>.|TRBJ2-1|TRBV7-6|.
TGTGCCAGCAGCGTAGGGGTGGGCAATGAGCAGTTCTTC
CASSVGVGNEQFF
>.|TRBJ2-7|TRBV7-6|.
TGTGCCAGCGGGGTACAGGAGCCGCAGTACTTC
CASGVQEPQYF
>.|TRBJ2-3|TRBV29-1|.
TGCAGCGTTATAGGTGGGGAACGGTCAAGCCGCCGCACAGATACGCAGTATTTT
CSVIGGERSSRRTDTQYF
>.|TRBJ1-1|TRBV27|.
TGTGCCAGCAGTTTGGGGGGGGCGATCGCTGAAGCTTTCTTT
CASSLGGAIAEAFF
>.|TRBJ2-3|TRBV20-1|.
TGCAGTGCTAGTGGGGGGTTGATTAAAGATACGCAGTATTTT
CSASGGLIKDTQYF
>.|TRBJ1-5|TRBV5-1|once
TGCGCCAGCAGCTTCCGACAGCAACTCGACAATCAGCCCCAGCATTTT
CASSFRQQLDNQPQHF
>.|TRBJ2-6|TRBV15|.
TGTGCCACCAGCAGAGGGTTAGAAGGGCCTGGGGCCAACGTCCTGACTTTC
CATSRGLEGPGANVLTF
>.|TRBJ1-1|TRBV7-6|.
TGTGCCAGCAGCCCGCTAGTGCGGGGGTACTCTGAAGCTTTCTTT
CASSPLVRGYSEAFF
>TRBD1|TRBJ2-4|TRBV4-3|few
TGCGCCAGCAGCCAAGCTCACAAACCCAGGGGGAACATTCAGTACTTC
CASSQAHKPRGNIQYF
>.|TRBJ1-5|TRBV19|.
TGTGCCAGTAGTATGGGATGGGAATTCAAGGGTCAGCCCCAGCATTTT
CASSMGWEFKGQPQHF
>TRBD1|TRBJ2-5|TRBV27|.
TGTGCCAGCAGTTTGACAGGGGCTTGGGAGACCCAGTACTTC
CASSLTGAWETQYF
>TRBD1|TRBJ2-7|TRBV7-9|.
TGTGCCAGCAGCGGAGAGGACCAGGGGGCACACGAGCAGTACTTC
CASSGEDQGAHEQYF
>.|TRBJ1-1|TRBV9|.
TGTGCCAGCAGCCCTCCCTTGGGCGGGAATCATGAAGCTTTCTTT
CASSPPLGGNHEAFF
>.|TRBJ1-1|TRBV13|once
TGTGCCAGCAGCACCCAGGGGAACACTGAAGCTTTCTTT
CASSTQGNTEAFF
>TRBD1|TRBJ1-5|TRBV28|.
TGTGCCACAACCCTCGGGACAGTTAGCAATCAGCCCCAGCATTTT
CATTLGTVSNQPQHF
>.|TRBJ1-1|TRBV4-1|.
TGCGCCAGCAGCCAGGGTAGGAACACTGAAGCTTTCTTT
CASSQGRNTEAFF
>TRBD2|TRBJ2-7|TRBV20-1|.
TGCAGTGCTAGCCCTCTAGCGGGTGACTCCTACGAGCAGTACTTC
CSASPLAGDSYEQYF
>.|TRBJ1-2|TRBV19|.
TGTGCCAGTCTCCAATTGGGCTATGGCTACACCTTC
CASLQLGYGYTF
>.|TRBJ2-1|TRBV28|once
TGTGCCAGCAGTCCCCTCTTGGGGGGCGACTCCTACAATGAGCAGTTCTTC
CASSPLLGGDSYNEQFF
>TRBD2|TRBJ2-1|TRBV6-2/TRBV6-3|few
TGTGCCAGCAGTCTAGCGGGAGGTTACAATGAGCAGTTCTTC
CASSLAGGYNEQFF
>.|TRBJ1-1|TRBV7-9|few
TGTGCCAGCAGCTTAACCAACACTGAAGCTTTCTTT
CASSLTNTEAFF
>.|TRBJ1-2|TRBV5-6|.
TGTGCCAGCAGCCCCGTCTCCGAAAACTATGGCTACACCTTC
CASSPVSENYGYTF
>.|TRBJ2-3|TRBV12-3/TRBV12-4|.
TGTGCCAGCAGTCCCCGGGACTTCACAGATACGCAGTATTTT
CASSPRDFTDTQYF
>.|TRBJ1-4|TRBV14|.
TGTGCCAGCAGCCGGGAAAGTACTAAACTGTTTTTT
CASSRESTKLFF